What follows are 3 T cell receptor beta chains derived from one specimen sequenced in a study of beta chain features in type 1 diabetes. The entirety of the isolated RNA underwent reverse transcription, so expressed TCRB transcripts were sequenced. Some clones are missing from TCRdb's copy, which holds only in-frame ones; the method was immunoSEQ multiplex PCR. The top ten clones hold around 7% of a sample with 250,000 to 350,000 clones, 12% to 15% of them seen once. Sequencing used central memory CD4+ T cells from blood. The receptors originated from a man younger than 45 in good health.

This clone has just a few counts. The same CDR3 is also encoded by other DNA sequences in this sample. J is TRBJ1-3 and V is TRBV6-5, with unresolved D. Trimming pared 4 bases from V and 3 bases from J, leaving 1 base between. Germline-derived CDR1 and CDR2 are MNHEY and SVGAGI. The CDR3 runs 11 residues. This CDR3 is CASSFGNTIYF. The CDR3 DNA is TGTGCCAGCAGTTTTGGAAACACCATATATTTT.

A few counts support this clone. The chain carries TRBV7-8 and TRBJ1-5, with D hard to call. Germline V CDR1 and CDR2: SGHVS, FQNEAQ. This CDR3 spans 13 amino acids. With 1 base removed from V and 4 bases from J, the gap between germline ends came to 5 bases. The CDR3: CASSLGKNQPQHF. The CDR3 coding sequence is TGTGCCAGCAGCTTAGGGAAAAATCAGCCCCAGCATTTT.

The chain couples TRBV5-4 to TRBJ1-1; 10 bases map to TRBD1. J gave up 4 bases and V 2 bases, and 2 bases lay outside the gene matches. Germline CDR1 and CDR2: SGHNT and YYREEE (reference sequence). The CDR3 loop spans 14 amino acids. CDR3 sequence: CASSFRTGGTEAFF. The CDR3 DNA follows: TGTGCCAGCAGCTTTCGGACAGGGGGCACTGAAGCTTTCTTT.